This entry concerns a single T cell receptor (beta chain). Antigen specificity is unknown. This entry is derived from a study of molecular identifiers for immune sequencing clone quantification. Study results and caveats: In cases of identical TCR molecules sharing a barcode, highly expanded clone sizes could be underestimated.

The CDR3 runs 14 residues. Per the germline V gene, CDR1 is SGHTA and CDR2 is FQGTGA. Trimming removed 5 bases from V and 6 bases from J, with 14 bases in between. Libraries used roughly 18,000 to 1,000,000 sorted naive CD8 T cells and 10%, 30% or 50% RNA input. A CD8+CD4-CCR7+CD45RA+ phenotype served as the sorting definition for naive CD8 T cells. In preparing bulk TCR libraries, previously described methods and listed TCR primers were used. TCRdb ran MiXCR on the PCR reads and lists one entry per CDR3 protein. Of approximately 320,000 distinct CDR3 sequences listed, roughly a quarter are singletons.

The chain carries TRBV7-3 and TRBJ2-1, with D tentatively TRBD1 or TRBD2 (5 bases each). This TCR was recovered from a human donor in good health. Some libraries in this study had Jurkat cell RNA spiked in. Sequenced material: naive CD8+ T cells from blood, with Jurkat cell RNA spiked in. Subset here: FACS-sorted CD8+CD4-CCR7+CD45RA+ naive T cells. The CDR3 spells CASSPGGMGNEQFF. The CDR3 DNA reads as TGTGCCAGCAGCCCTGGGGGTATGGGCAATGAGCAGTTCTTC.